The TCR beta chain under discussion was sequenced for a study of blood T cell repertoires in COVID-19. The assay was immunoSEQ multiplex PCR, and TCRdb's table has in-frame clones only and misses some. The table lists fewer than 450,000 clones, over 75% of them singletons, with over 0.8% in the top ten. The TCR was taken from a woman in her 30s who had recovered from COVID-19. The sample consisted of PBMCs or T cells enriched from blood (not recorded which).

CDR3: CAISDGTQGVRPYTF. The CDR3 coding sequence is TGTGCCATCAGTGATGGAACTCAGGGGGTTCGGCCCTACACCTTC. J is TRBJ1-2 and V is TRBV10-3; 7 nucleotides line up with TRBD1. Per germline, CDR1 ENHRY and CDR2 SYGVKD. The length of the CDR3 is 15 residues. V lost 3 bases to trimming and J lost 10 bases; unmatched junction nucleotides: 14.